The 4 T cell receptor beta chains reported below all come from one sample, sequenced in a study of T cells after yellow fever vaccination. TCRdb redid the calling of the 5' RACE reads with MiXCR, one entry per CDR3 protein. Of around 320,000 distinct CDR3 sequences in the sample, approximately 4.5% are singletons; the top ten hold approximately 19%. The sample was PBMCs, taken 15 days after the yellow fever booster vaccination. These receptors were collected from a man between 18 and 35 years old who received the YFV17D yellow fever vaccine.

The chain joins TRBV10-3 to TRBJ1-5, with D possibly matching TRBD1 (5 bases). V gave up 0 bases and J gave up 6 bases, with 9 bases separating them. The CDR3 runs to 14 residues. From germline, CDR1 is ENHRY and CDR2 SYGVKD. CDR3 DNA sequence: TGTGCCATCAGTGAGTCGGGAGGGGTTCAGCCCCAGCATTTT. Its protein product is CAISESGGVQPQHF.

The V call is TRBV5-1, the J call TRBJ2-2, with D possibly being TRBD1 or TRBD2 (5 bases each). The CDR3 length is 15 residues. V lost 6 bases and J lost 4, with 16 bases in between. Germline loops: CDR1 SGHRS, CDR2 YFSETQ. The CDR3 region has the DNA TGCGCCAGCACCACGGGGCCCCAGGGCACCGGGGAGCTGTTTTTT. Its protein product is CASTTGPQGTGELFF.

This clonotype was seen many times. The J gene is TRBJ1-1, the V gene TRBV20-1; a possible D gene is TRBD1 (6 bases). Germline lookup yields CDR1 DFQATT and CDR2 SNEGSKA (reference sequence). Trimming pared 2 bases from V and 0 bases from J, leaving 19 bases between. The CDR3 is 17 residues long. CDR3 sequence reads: CSARFPGRGRVNTEAFF. In nucleotides, the CDR3 is TGCAGTGCTAGATTCCCCGGCAGGGGAAGAGTGAACACTGAAGCTTTCTTT.

This clonotype was recorded a few times. The gene calls are TRBV12-3 or TRBV12-4 and TRBJ2-1, with TRBD2 matching 11 bases. V was clipped by 6 bases and J by 5 bases; unmatched bases: 18. The CDR3 contains 19 residues. The CDR3 DNA reads TGTGCCAGCAGCTCACTTTTACTAGCGGGGGTCTTACCTAACAATGAGCAGTTCTTC. Amino acids: CASSSLLLAGVLPNNEQFF.